Below, 7 T cell receptor beta chains from the same sample are listed, as sequenced in a study of CXCR3-negative and CXCR3-positive naive CD8 T cells. The TRB libraries of cDNA were built by UMI-labeled 5' RACE. TCRdb reprocessed the 5' RACE reads; each CDR3 protein has one entry and no DNA is given. Seen in this sample are around 92,000 distinct CDR3 sequences; the ten most common clones hold approximately 1.5%. Specimen: naive CXCR3- CD8+ T cells from blood. This sample's subset: CD45RO-CCR7+CD27+CD95- naive CD8+ T cells lacking CXCR3 (TNR3-). Receptor source: a human donor in good health. Some clones in this sample may be carry-over from other donors' samples.

The rearrangement joins TRBV4-1 to TRBJ2-1; TCRdb names TRBD1, which stays unverified in the absence of DNA. CDR3 length: 15 residues. CDR1 and CDR2 (germline): MGHRA, YSYEKL. CDR3 protein: CASSQGTGGGNEQFF.

The chain has TRBV23-1 and TRBJ2-7; TCRdb's assignment of TRBD1 cannot be checked, as there is no DNA. Being an ORF, TRBV23-1 has a function that is uncertain. The CDR3 totals 16 residues. CDR3 in amino acids: CASSRNRDRGSYEQYF.

The chain links TRBV3-1 to TRBJ2-7; TCRdb's D call, TRBD1, is unchecked because there is no DNA. The germline V gene has CDR1 LGHDT and CDR2 YNNKEL (reference sequence). The CDR3 consists of 17 residues. The CDR3 loop is CASSPNNNRGRAYEQYF.

The chain employs TRBV27 and TRBJ2-6. There are 16 residues in the CDR3. Germline-derived CDR1 and CDR2 are MNHEY and SMNVEV (reference sequence). The CDR3 sequence: CASSFLSGDGANVLTF.

The V call is TRBV29-1, the J call TRBJ1-1; TCRdb proposes TRBD1, but this gene call is untestable without DNA. The germline CDR1 and CDR2 sequences are SQVTM and ANQGSEA. The CDR3 sequence is 12 residues long. CDR3 sequence reads: CSVARQVFEAFF. The full variable domain, rest sourced from reference TRBV29-1 and TRBJ1-1, is SAVISQKPSRDICQRGTSLTIQCQVDSQVTMMFWYRQQPGQSLTLIATANQGSEATYESGFVIDKFPISRPNLTFSTLTVSNMSPEDSSIYLCSVARQVFEAFFGQGTRLTVV.

This rearrangement joins TRBV29-1 to TRBJ2-3. Germline V gene lookup returns CDR1 SQVTM and CDR2 ANQGSEA. This CDR3 is built from 12 residues. The CDR3 region is CSGKTSPDTQYF.

The chain joins TRBV29-1 to TRBJ2-1; TCRdb picks TRBD1, but there is no DNA to check that call. Germline V lookup: CDR1 SQVTM, CDR2 ANQGSEA. CDR3 length: 14 residues. The CDR3 sequence: CSVGSRGTYNEQFF.